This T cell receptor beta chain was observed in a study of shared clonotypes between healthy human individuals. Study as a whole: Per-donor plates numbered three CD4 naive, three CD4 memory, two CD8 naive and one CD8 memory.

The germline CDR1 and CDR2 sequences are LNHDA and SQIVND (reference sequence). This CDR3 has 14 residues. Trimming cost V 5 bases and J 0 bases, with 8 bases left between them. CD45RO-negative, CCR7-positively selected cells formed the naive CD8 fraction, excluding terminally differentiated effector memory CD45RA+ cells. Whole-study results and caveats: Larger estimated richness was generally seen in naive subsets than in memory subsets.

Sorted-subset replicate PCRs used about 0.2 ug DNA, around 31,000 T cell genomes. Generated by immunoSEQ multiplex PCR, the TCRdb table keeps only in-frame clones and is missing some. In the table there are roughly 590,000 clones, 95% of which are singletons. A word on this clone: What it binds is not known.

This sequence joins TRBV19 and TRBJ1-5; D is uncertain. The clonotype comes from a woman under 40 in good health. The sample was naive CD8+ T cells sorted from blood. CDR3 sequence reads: CASSWGDSNQPQHF. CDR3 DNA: TGTGCCAGTAGTTGGGGAGATAGCAATCAGCCCCAGCATTTT.